This T cell receptor beta chain was obtained from a study of blood T cell repertoires in COVID-19. Turning to the study itself: Some COVID-19 samples were acute and others convalescent; all came from the United States, Italy and Spain. T cells, B-cell-depleted T cells, or PBMCs provided the cDNA or gDNA that served as material.

Original processing methods: The assay estimated nucleated cells by amplifying reference gene primers. TCRdb's table, derived via immunoSEQ multiplex PCR, lists solely in-frame clones and lacks some. Clonal size and the V and J genes are those of that table, whereas D and trimming came from the DNA. The table records 20,000 to 25,000 clones, about 89% of them present only once. Germline V gene sequence: CDR1 SGHTA, CDR2 FQGNSA. V trimming: 4 bases; J trimming: 2 bases; junction bases outside the gene matches: 4. The CDR3 spans 16 residues. The clonotype was recovered from a human donor with active COVID-19. The donor label of this sample is uncertain. The genes are TRBV7-2 and TRBJ2-3, with TRBD2 matching over 12 bases. The specimen sequenced was peripheral blood. The CDR3 loop is CASSSWTSGDTDTQYF. CDR3 DNA sequence: TGTGCCAGCAGCTCTTGGACTAGCGGGGACACAGATACGCAGTATTTT.